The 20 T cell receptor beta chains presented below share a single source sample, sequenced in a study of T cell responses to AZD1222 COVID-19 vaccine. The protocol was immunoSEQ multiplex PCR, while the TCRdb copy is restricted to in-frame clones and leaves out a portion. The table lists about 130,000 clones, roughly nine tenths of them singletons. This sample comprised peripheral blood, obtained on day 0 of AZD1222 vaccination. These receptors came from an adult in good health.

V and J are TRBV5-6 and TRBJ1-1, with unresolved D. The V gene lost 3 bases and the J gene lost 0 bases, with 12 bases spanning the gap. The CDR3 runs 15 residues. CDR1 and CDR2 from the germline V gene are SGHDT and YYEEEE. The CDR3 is CASSSWERLNTEAFF. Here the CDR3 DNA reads TGTGCCAGCAGCTCTTGGGAGCGACTGAACACTGAAGCTTTCTTT.

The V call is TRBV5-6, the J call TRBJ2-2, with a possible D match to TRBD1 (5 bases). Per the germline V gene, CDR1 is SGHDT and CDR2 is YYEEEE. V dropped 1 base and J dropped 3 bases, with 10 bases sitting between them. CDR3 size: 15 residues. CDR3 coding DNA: TGTGCCAGCAGCTTGTGGACAAGATACACCGGGGAGCTGTTTTTT. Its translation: CASSLWTRYTGELFF.

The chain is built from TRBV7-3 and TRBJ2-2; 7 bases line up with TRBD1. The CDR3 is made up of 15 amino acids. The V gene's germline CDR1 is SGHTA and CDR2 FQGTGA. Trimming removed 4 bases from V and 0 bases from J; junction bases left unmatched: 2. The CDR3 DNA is TGTGCCAGCAGCTACGGGACAGCGAACACCGGGGAGCTGTTTTTT. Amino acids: CASSYGTANTGELFF.

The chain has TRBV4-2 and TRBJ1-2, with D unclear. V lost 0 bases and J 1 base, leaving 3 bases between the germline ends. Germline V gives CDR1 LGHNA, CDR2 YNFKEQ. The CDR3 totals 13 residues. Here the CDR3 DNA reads TGTGCCAGCAGCCAAGACGTTAACTATGGCTACACCTTC. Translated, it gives CASSQDVNYGYTF.

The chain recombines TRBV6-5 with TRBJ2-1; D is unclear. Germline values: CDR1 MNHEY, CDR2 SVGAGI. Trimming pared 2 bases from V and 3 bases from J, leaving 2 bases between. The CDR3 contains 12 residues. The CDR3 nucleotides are TGTGCCAGCAGTTACGGCTACAATGAGCAGTTCTTC. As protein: CASSYGYNEQFF.

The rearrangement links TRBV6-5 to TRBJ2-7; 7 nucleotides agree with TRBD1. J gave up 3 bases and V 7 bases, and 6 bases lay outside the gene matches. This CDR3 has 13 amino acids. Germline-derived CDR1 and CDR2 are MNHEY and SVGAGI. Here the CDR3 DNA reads TGTGCCAGCACCAAGGGACAGAGCTACGAGCAGTACTTC. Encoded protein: CASTKGQSYEQYF.

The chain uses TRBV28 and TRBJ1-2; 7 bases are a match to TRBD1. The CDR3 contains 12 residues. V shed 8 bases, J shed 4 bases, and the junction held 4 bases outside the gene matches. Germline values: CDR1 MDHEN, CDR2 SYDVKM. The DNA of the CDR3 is TGTGCCAGCGGACAGGCGATCTATGGCTACACCTTC. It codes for CASGQAIYGYTF.

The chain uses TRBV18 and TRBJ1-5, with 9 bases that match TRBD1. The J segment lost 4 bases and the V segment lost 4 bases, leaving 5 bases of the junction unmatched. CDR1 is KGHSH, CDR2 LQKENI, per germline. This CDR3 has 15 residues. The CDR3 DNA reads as TGTGCCAGCTCACAGCGGGACAGGGAAAATCAGCCCCAGCATTTT. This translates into CASSQRDRENQPQHF.

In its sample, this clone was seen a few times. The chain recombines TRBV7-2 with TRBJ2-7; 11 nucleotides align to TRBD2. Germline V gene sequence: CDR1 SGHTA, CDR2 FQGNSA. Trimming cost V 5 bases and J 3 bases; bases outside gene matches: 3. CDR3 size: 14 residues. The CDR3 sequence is CASSPSGGNYEQYF. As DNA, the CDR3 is TGTGCCAGCAGCCCTAGCGGGGGGAACTACGAGCAGTACTTC.

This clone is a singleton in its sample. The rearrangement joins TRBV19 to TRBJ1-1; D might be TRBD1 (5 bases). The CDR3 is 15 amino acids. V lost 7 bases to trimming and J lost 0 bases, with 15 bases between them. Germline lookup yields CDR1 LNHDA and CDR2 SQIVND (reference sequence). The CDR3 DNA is TGTGCCAGTATCTCCGAGGGACGGTTGAACACTGAAGCTTTCTTT. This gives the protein CASISEGRLNTEAFF.

CDR3 loop: CASSYEGRGTYGYTF. Here the CDR3 DNA reads TGTGCCAGCAGTTACGAGGGCAGGGGAACCTATGGCTACACCTTC. The J gene is TRBJ1-2, the V gene TRBV6-5; D might be TRBD1 (6 bases). CDR1 is MNHEY, CDR2 SVGAGI, per germline. Trimming removed 2 bases at V and 4 bases at J, with 14 bases between. This CDR3 has 15 amino acids.

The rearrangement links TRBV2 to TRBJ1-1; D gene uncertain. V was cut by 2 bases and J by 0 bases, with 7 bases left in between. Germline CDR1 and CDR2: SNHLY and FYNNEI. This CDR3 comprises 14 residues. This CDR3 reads CASSENSMNTEAFF. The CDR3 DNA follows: TGTGCCAGCAGTGAAAACTCGATGAACACTGAAGCTTTCTTT.

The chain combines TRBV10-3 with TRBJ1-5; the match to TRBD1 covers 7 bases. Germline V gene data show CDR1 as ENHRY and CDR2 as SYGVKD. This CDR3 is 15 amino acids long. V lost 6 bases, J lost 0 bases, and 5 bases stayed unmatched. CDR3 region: CAISSTGDSNQPQHF. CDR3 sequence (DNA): TGTGCCATCAGCTCCACAGGGGATAGCAATCAGCCCCAGCATTTT.

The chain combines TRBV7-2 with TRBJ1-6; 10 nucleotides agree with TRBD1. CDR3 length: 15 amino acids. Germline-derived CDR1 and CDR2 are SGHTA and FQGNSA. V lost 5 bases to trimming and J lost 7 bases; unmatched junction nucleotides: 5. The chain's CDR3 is CASSLRTGGNSPLHF. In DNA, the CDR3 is TGTGCCAGCAGCCTCCGGACAGGGGGGAATTCACCCCTCCACTTT.

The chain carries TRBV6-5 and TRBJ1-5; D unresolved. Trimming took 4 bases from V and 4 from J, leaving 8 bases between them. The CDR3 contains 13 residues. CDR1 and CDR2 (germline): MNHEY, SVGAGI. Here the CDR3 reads CASSFRGNQPQHF. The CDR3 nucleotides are TGTGCCAGCAGTTTTAGAGGGAATCAGCCCCAGCATTTT.

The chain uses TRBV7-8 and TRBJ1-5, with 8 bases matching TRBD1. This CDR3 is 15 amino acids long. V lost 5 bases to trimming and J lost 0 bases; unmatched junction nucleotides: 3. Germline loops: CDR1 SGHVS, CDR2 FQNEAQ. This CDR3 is CASSRDRYSNQPQHF. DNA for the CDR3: TGTGCCAGCAGCCGGGACAGGTATAGCAATCAGCCCCAGCATTTT.

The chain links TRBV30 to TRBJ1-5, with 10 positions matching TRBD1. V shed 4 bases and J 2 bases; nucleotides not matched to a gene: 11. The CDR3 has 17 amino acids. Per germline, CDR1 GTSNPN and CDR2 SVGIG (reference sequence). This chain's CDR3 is CAWTLGQGQGGNQPQHF. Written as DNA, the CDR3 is TGTGCCTGGACTCTGGGACAGGGGCAGGGGGGCAATCAGCCCCAGCATTTT.

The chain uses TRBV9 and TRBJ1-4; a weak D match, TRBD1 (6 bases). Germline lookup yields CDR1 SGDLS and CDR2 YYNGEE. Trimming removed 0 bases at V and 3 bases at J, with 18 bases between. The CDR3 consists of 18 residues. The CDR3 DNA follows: TGTGCCAGCAGCGTAGGTGCCAGGGGCAGTACCGCTAATGAAAAACTGTTTTTT. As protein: CASSVGARGSTANEKLFF.

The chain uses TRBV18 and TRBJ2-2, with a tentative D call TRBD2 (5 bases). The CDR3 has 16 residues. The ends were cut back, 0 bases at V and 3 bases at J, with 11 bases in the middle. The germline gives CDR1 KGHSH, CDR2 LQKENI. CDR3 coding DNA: TGTGCCAGCTCACCACCGACGGGAATGGACACCGGGGAGCTGTTTTTT. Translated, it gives CASSPPTGMDTGELFF.

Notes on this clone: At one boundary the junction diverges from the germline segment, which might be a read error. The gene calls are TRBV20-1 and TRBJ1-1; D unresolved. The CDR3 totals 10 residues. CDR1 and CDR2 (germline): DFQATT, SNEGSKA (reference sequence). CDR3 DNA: TGCAGTGCTAGCCCCAGGATTGAGGTCTTT. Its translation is CSASPRIEVF.